Reported below is one T cell receptor beta chain. The target antigen is unknown. TCRdb's copy holds only in-frame clones and misses some; the assay was immunoSEQ multiplex PCR. The data show approximately 92,000 clones, about 85% seen once. Germline values: CDR1 SGHTA, CDR2 FQGTGA. The CDR3 is made up of 15 amino acids. Unmatched junction bases numbered 8, after V lost 1 base and J lost 6 bases. This specimen belongs to a study of T cell responses to AZD1222 COVID-19 vaccine. Study observations and caveats: Reports say nearly half of spike-specific TCRs go after unmutated variant regions.

The TCR comes from an adult in good health. Material: peripheral blood, obtained on day 0 of AZD1222 vaccination. The V gene is TRBV7-3, the J gene TRBJ1-2; 7 nucleotides agree with TRBD1. The CDR3 region has the DNA TGTGCCAGCAGCTTAAGTCCCCCAGGGGGGGATGGCTACACCTTC. Encoded protein: CASSLSPPGGDGYTF.